This TCR beta chain was retrieved from a study of OX40 agonist ivuxolimab in advanced cancers. Study-level information: Every 2 weeks, ivuxolimab was infused into the patients intravenously at between 0.01 and 10 mg/kg.

This table comes from immunoSEQ multiplex PCR, and its TCRdb copy is limited to in-frame clones, with some not included. The profile shows 11,000 or so clones, approximately 87% of them singletons. The CDR3 sequence is 14 residues long. The J segment lost 6 bases and the V segment lost 6 bases, leaving 5 bases of the junction unmatched. Germline CDR1 MNHEY, CDR2 SMNVEV (reference sequence). This clone is medium-sized. This TCR was recovered from an adult with an advanced solid tumor such as melanoma, head and neck, liver or kidney cancer. The source material was CD4+ or CD8+ T cells sorted from blood, sampled in a trial of the OX40 agonist ivuxolimab. The chain employs TRBV27 and TRBJ1-5; 10 bases line up with TRBD1. CDR3 amino acids: CASRDRGPGQPQHF. CDR3 sequence (DNA): TGTGCCAGCAGAGACAGGGGGCCAGGTCAGCCCCAGCATTTT.